This is a list of T cell receptor beta chains from one sample in a study of blood T cell repertoires in COVID-19. Profiled with immunoSEQ multiplex PCR; TCRdb holds only in-frame clones, not every one. The sample yields 90,000 or so clones, 90% seen once. Material for sequencing was peripheral blood. The receptors were gathered from a man younger than 35 with COVID-19, enrolled during active disease. Both conserved end residues are part of each CDR3. The D gene is left open where the match is weak. Where a row states a size, it is once, few, many or the class of an expanded clone; other rows omit it.

clone size: once
J gene: TRBJ1-2
V gene: TRBV4-3
D gene: .
CDR3 protein: CASSQERAVNYGYTF
CDR3 DNA: TGCGCCAGCAGCCAAGAGAGGGCCGTTAACTATGGCTACACCTTC

clone size: .
J gene: TRBJ2-7
V gene: TRBV28
D gene: TRBD2
CDR3 protein: CASTGLAGLYEQYF
CDR3 DNA: TGTGCCAGCACGGGACTAGCGGGATTGTACGAGCAGTACTTC

clone size: .
J gene: TRBJ2-2
V gene: TRBV9
D gene: .
CDR3 protein: CASSVGTVPTGELFF
CDR3 DNA: TGTGCCAGCAGCGTAGGTACAGTCCCCACCGGGGAGCTGTTTTTT

clone size: .
J gene: TRBJ2-3
V gene: TRBV11-1
D gene: .
CDR3 protein: CASSLPLDTQYF
CDR3 DNA: TGTGCCAGCAGCCTACCATTAGATACGCAGTATTTT

clone size: .
J gene: TRBJ2-5
V gene: TRBV5-1
D gene: .
CDR3 protein: CASTRVTGTQETQYF
CDR3 DNA: TGCGCCAGCACCAGAGTCACAGGGACCCAAGAGACCCAGTACTTC

clone size: .
J gene: TRBJ2-2
V gene: TRBV6-6
D gene: TRBD1
CDR3 protein: CASSYRGQGSGELFF
CDR3 DNA: TGTGCCAGCAGTTACAGGGGACAGGGGTCCGGGGAGCTGTTTTTT

clone size: few
J gene: TRBJ2-5
V gene: TRBV12-3/TRBV12-4
D gene: .
CDR3 protein: CASSLYYGETQYF
CDR3 DNA: TGTGCCAGCAGTTTATATTACGGAGAGACCCAGTACTTC

clone size: .
J gene: TRBJ2-7
V gene: TRBV20-1
D gene: .
CDR3 protein: CSSRGYEQYF
CDR3 DNA: TGTAGTAGCAGGGGTTACGAGCAGTACTTC

clone size: once
J gene: TRBJ1-1
V gene: TRBV18
D gene: .
CDR3 protein: CASSPPGIAEAFF
CDR3 DNA: TGTGCCAGCTCACCGCCAGGGATAGCTGAAGCTTTCTTT

clone size: .
J gene: TRBJ1-6
V gene: TRBV3-1/TRBV3-2
D gene: .
CDR3 protein: CASSQGRANSPLHF
CDR3 DNA: TGTGCCAGCAGCCAGGGCAGGGCTAATTCACCCCTCCACTTT

clone size: .
J gene: TRBJ2-7
V gene: TRBV27
D gene: TRBD2
CDR3 protein: CASSPGLAGGEQYF
CDR3 DNA: TGTGCCAGCAGTCCCGGACTAGCGGGAGGCGAGCAGTACTTC

clone size: .
J gene: TRBJ2-7
V gene: TRBV13
D gene: .
CDR3 protein: CASSLGDSSYEQYF
CDR3 DNA: TGTGCCAGCAGCTTAGGAGACAGCTCCTACGAGCAGTACTTC

clone size: .
J gene: TRBJ2-7
V gene: TRBV24-1
D gene: TRBD2
CDR3 protein: CATSDTGTSGSYEQYF
CDR3 DNA: TGTGCCACCAGTGACACCGGGACTAGCGGGAGCTACGAGCAGTACTTC

clone size: .
J gene: TRBJ2-3
V gene: TRBV20-1
D gene: .
CDR3 protein: CSASSVTDTQYF
CDR3 DNA: TGCAGTGCTAGTTCAGTCACAGATACGCAGTATTTT

clone size: .
J gene: TRBJ2-7
V gene: TRBV7-2
D gene: TRBD1
CDR3 protein: CASSPSGGKYEQYF
CDR3 DNA: TGTGCCAGCAGCCCATCAGGGGGCAAATACGAGCAGTACTTC

clone size: .
J gene: TRBJ2-7
V gene: TRBV19
D gene: TRBD1
CDR3 protein: CASSIRQGGYEQYF
CDR3 DNA: TGTGCCAGTAGTATCCGACAGGGTGGCTACGAGCAGTACTTC

clone size: .
J gene: TRBJ2-5
V gene: TRBV28
D gene: TRBD2
CDR3 protein: CASSPGNGGLAHGAQYF
CDR3 DNA: TGTGCCAGCAGCCCGGGGAACGGCGGACTAGCCCATGGGGCCCAGTACTTC

clone size: few
J gene: TRBJ1-1
V gene: TRBV30
D gene: TRBD1
CDR3 protein: CAWTPDRAKTEAFF
CDR3 DNA: TGTGCCTGGACTCCCGACAGGGCGAAAACTGAAGCTTTCTTT